This T cell receptor beta chain was observed in a study of T cells in Graves' hyperthyroidism and ophthalmopathy (dated by TCRdb to 2018 to 2020). The study in broad terms: Peripheral blood samples were taken at initial diagnosis, before any treatment was given. A discovery cohort of approximately 100 patients, 43 with Graves' ophthalmopathy and 55 to 65 with stable Graves' hyperthyroidism, was used to find distinguishing TCR V-J signatures. Prospective prediction of ophthalmopathy was tested in an independent validation cohort of approximately 19 hyperthyroidism patients and 17 patients who later progressed to ophthalmopathy. The roughly 94 discovery patients were randomly split 7:3 into training and test sets. The study also compared thyroid tissue and blood T-cell repertoires from five or six Graves' hyperthyroidism patients. Once sampling was done, hyperthyroidism patients were given methimazole at a starting dose of 30 mg daily, whereas ophthalmopathy patients were given high-dose intravenous methylprednisolone. According to the paper, TCR Vbeta CDR3 sequencing was carried out on some 140 peripheral blood samples, which came from more than 40 ophthalmopathy, roughly 75 hyperthyroidism and 17 progressor patients. Results the study describes overall, beyond this receptor: In validation, the model predicted progression to ophthalmopathy with 60% to 71% sensitivity and around 72% specificity, a median of approximately 6.7 months before onset. Most expanded thyroid clonotypes (frequency above 0.001) were also detected in blood, suggesting blood repertoires may reflect thyroid immune responses. A 13 V-J signature model separated ophthalmopathy from stable hyperthyroidism, with roughly 88% sensitivity and 81.08% specificity in cross-validation and 80%/75% in testing. Sample size was not statistically predetermined, and blinding of investigators to group allocation was not performed.

A word on this clonotype: Its cognate antigen has yet to be identified. Base qualities were left out, and no much larger clone turns up one base away.

TCR beta CDR3 regions were amplified from RNA transcripts. The first round of RT-PCR for the TCR CDR3 was performed with the HTBI primer set and the Qiagen OneStep RT-PCR kit. A second multiplex PCR round built the libraries, followed by size selection and purification. Paired-end sequencing of the libraries was performed with 100 bp reads on an Illumina HiSeq2000. In the original analysis: SOAPnuke was used to process the raw data, throwing out any read that contained adapters or uncalled bases, had a mean Phred below 15, or lacked an exact constant-primer or identifier match. High-quality paired reads were merged with COPE v1.2.5, and unique nucleotide sequences were defined as clonotypes. MiTCR v1.1 was used to align the clonotypes against IMGT TRBV, TRBD and TRBJ reference segments. Only V-J combinations with frequency above 0.0001, covering roughly 99% of repertoires, were analysed. A TCS score was defined as the ratio of F50 (clonal expansion) to E x V (chaos), with BLOSUM62-based TCRdist applied between CDR3 peptides within each V-J. Welch's t-statistics and random forest reduced some 510 V-J features to 10 to 15, which were used in a naive Bayes classifier (R e1071). Clones were called with MiXCR by TCRdb after fastp trimmed the public reads at Q25, and only in-frame beta chains were retained. All rows with the same CDR3 protein become a single entry with the most common DNA and genes. The V and J calls and clone size are TCRdb's, not the authors'. The table for this sample lists some 490,000 distinct CDR3 sequences; 16% of them were counted only once. Together, the top ten hold 25% to 35% of the sample.

Ophthalmopathy patients had moderately to severely active disease, with a Clinical Activity Score of 3 or more, a NOSPECS grade of 4 or more, and a disease duration of less than 3 months. Exclusion was applied to patients with uncontrolled infections, other autoimmune diseases, pregnancy or lactation. Diagnoses were based on clinical symptoms, serum thyroxine and TRAb, thyroid ultrasound and orbital computed tomography. Ficoll-Paque density gradient centrifugation was used to isolate PBMCs from about 9.4 ml of fresh peripheral blood. Trizol reagent was used to extract total RNA, and RNA quality was then checked on an Agilent 2100 Bioanalyzer. The clonotype was recovered from a woman aged 25-40 years with Graves' ophthalmopathy. Sequencing input: blood.

The sequence in DNA is TGTGCCAGCAGCTTAGGTGTTTCCCACAATGAGCAGTTCTTC. This yields the protein CASSLGVSHNEQFF. Recombination joined TRBV7-8 with TRBJ2-1; no D gene call is confident. V sheds 1 base and J sheds 5 bases, leaving 9 bases between their ends. The CDR1 and CDR2 encoded by the germline V gene are SGHVS and FQNEAQ. The CDR3 spans 14 residues, from the cysteine through the phenylalanine. The retained sequence is limited to the CDR3, 42 bases, with the frame set at the first base. The variable domain in full, with residues beyond the CDR3 obtained from the reference TRBV7-8 and TRBJ2-1 genes, is GAGVSQSPRYKVAKRGQDVALRCDPISGHVSLFWYQQALGQGPEFLTYFQNEAQLDKSGLPSDRFFAERPEGSVSTLKIQRTQQEDSAVYLCASSLGVSHNEQFFGPGTRLTVL.